This T cell receptor beta chain was captured by sequencing in a study of CD8+ T cells in alopecia areata (dated by TCRdb to between 2018 and 2020). Regarding the complete study: The treated patients, all with moderate-to-severe alopecia areata, were enrolled in an open-label pilot trial of oral tofacitinib given at 5 to 10 mg twice daily. The RNA source kit depended on sample type: the PAXgene miRNA kit for fixed scalp, the miRNeasy kit for PBMCs, and the RNeasy kit for mouse skin. Human TCRbeta sequencing covered scalp tissue and sorted CD4+ and CD8+ peripheral blood T cells from patchy and totalis/universalis alopecia areata patients and healthy controls. TCRbeta CDR3 regions were amplified by immunoSEQ multiplex PCR with 35 Vbeta forward and 13 Jbeta reverse primers. High-throughput TCRbeta sequencing was used to examine T cell clonal expansion in alopecia areata in both the C3H/HeJ mouse model and human patients. Tofacitinib was administered for 6 to 18 months, and 6 months of follow-up off drug were then conducted to assess delayed response and recurrence. For the treated patients, the SALT score, which quantifies what percentage of scalp surface area is affected, served as the measure of disease severity. Scalp clonality was compared among normal scalp (n=4), patchy alopecia areata scalp (n=8), and alopecia totalis/universalis scalp (n=8). Biopsies were taken from tofacitinib-treated patients at baseline and again at 4 and 24 weeks into treatment, and several of those patients also had a later scalp biopsy. On the study overall, not on this receptor specifically: Compared with normal scalp, lesional scalp, particularly in alopecia totalis/universalis, had higher clonality and more expanded CD8+ clones, which suggests antigenic drive. During tofacitinib treatment, many expanded lesional clones remained in scalp and blood, and this persistence may partly explain relapse after treatment is stopped. Because the treated cohort was small and had just a single nonresponder, larger studies are needed to establish links between baseline CD8+ expansion and response. Unlike mouse skin, where gammadelta T cells dominate, normal human skin contains resident alphabeta T cells that get sequenced too, which complicates analysis of the scalp TCR repertoire. With tofacitinib, both scalp clonality and the number of expanded CD8+ clones among the top 100 scalp clones went down significantly. TCR sequences shared between patients were less clear than in mice, possibly partly because of HLA diversity in the patient population.

Library method: the immunoSEQ multiplex PCR assay. RNA was extracted from all samples and reverse transcribed into cDNA, which served as template for TCR sequencing. SuperScript III was used to make first-strand cDNA, primed with a 2:1 mix of oligo-dT and random hexamers. A synthetic immune receptor repertoire was used to gauge amplification bias, and whatever bias remained was removed computationally. The published analysis was carried out like this. After raw reads were preprocessed to remove errors, the CDR3 was defined following IMGT conventions as running from the conserved cysteine to phenylalanine. To get clonality, Shannon entropy was normalized by log2 of the number of productive unique TCRs and the result was subtracted from 1. CD4 or CD8 identity of scalp clones was inferred by cross-referencing scalp TCRbeta sequences with sorted blood CD4 and CD8 repertoires. Entries here come from immuneACCESS through TCRdb and include only in-frame sequences with V and J called. Some clones fail to appear in such tables; in the studies checked, an unresolved V gene covers under half of the shortfall, and the cause of the remainder is unknown. Clone size and the V and J calls come from that table; the DNA yielded D and trimming. The sample contains a few hundred thousand clones, more than 30% of them found a single time. Together, the top ten hold 0.45% to 0.55% of the sample.

For this clone: The target of this receptor is not known. The input lacks base qualities; no much larger clone sits a single base away.

Including cysteine and phenylalanine, the CDR3 has 17 amino acids. Here the CDR3 DNA is all that survives: 51 bases in frame from base 1. Looking up the germline V gene yields CDR1 KGHSH and CDR2 LQKENI. The V end loses 2 bases and the J end loses 0 bases, and a stretch of 14 bases separates them. In the paper's terms, the treatment or condition label means: oral pan-JAK inhibitor, 5-10 mg twice daily. Peripheral blood and lesional scalp punch biopsies were obtained from patients with alopecia areata. After PBMCs were isolated by density centrifugation and stained for CD3, CD4 and CD8, a FACSAria was used to sort CD4+ and CD8+ T cells.

The sequences come from CD4+ T cells sorted from blood, collected around week 30, from a patient treated with tofacitinib. The TCR sequence derives from a human donor with alopecia areata. In this chain, TRBV18 is recombined with TRBJ2-4, with the D gene too uncertain to name. The CDR3 region: CASSPSPRLLAKNIQYF. The sequenced DNA is TGTGCCAGCTCACCATCCCCCAGGCTATTAGCCAAAAACATTCAGTACTTC.